Sequencing of this T cell receptor beta chain was carried out in a study of T cell changes during pregnancy in multiple sclerosis. Sequencing used immunoSEQ multiplex PCR; TCRdb keeps in-frame clones, though not all of them. The table shows approximately 71,000 clones, with 80% to 95% occurring only once. The V end was cut by 4 bases, the J end by 7 bases, with 7 bases between. Looked up from germline, CDR1 is KGHSH and CDR2 is LQKENI. The CDR3 contains 11 residues. Sequences were derived from peripheral blood, sampled in the second trimester of pregnancy. This sequence was found in a female donor with multiple sclerosis, enrolled in a pregnancy study. The V call is TRBV18, the J call TRBJ2-5; unclear D gene. The CDR3 DNA reads TGTGCCAGCTCACAAGAGGTGACCCAGTACTTC. This encodes CASSQEVTQYF.